What follows are 11 T cell receptor beta chains derived from one specimen sequenced in a study of identical twins. MiXCR, applied by TCRdb to the 5' RACE reads, yields one record per CDR3 protein. Among some 500,000 distinct CDR3 sequences listed, approximately 10% were seen once. This same sample was also taken into another study, of yellow fever vaccine responses in identical twins.

Sequencing input: PBMCs. These TCRs come from a woman under 30 in good health.

The J gene is TRBJ2-2, the V gene TRBV11-2, with 9 positions matching TRBD1. Unmatched junction bases numbered 9, after V lost 6 bases and J lost 1 base. The CDR3 loop spans 17 amino acids. Germline V lookup: CDR1 SGHAT, CDR2 FQNNGV. The CDR3 nucleotides read TGTGCCAGCAGGACCCAGGGGACAGGGTGGAACACCGGGGAGCTGTTTTTT. Amino acid sequence: CASRTQGTGWNTGELFF. Full variable domain (remainder filled in from reference TRBV11-2 and TRBJ2-2): EAGVAQSPRYKIIEKRQSVAFWCNPISGHATLYWYQQILGQGPKLLIQFQNNGVVDDSQLPKDRFSAERLKGVDSTLKIQPAKLEDSAVYLCASRTQGTGWNTGELFFGEGSRLTVL.

The V and J genes are TRBV20-1 and TRBJ2-1; 12 bases align to TRBD2. J lost 4 bases, V lost 6 bases, and 7 bases had no gene match. This CDR3 has 15 amino acids. Germline assignment: CDR1 DFQATT and CDR2 SNEGSKA (reference sequence). The CDR3: CSARTSGTPYNEQFF. The CDR3 nucleotides read TGCAGTGCAAGGACTAGCGGGACGCCTTACAATGAGCAGTTCTTC.

This clonotype occurred many times. The V call is TRBV2, the J call TRBJ2-1; 7 bases match TRBD2. With V trimmed by 3 bases and J by 7 bases, 6 bases remained unmatched. This CDR3 has 14 amino acids. CDR1 is SNHLY and CDR2 is FYNNEI in the germline V gene. The chain's CDR3 is CASSEVGGVNEQFF. The CDR3 DNA follows: TGTGCCAGCAGTGAGGTGGGGGGGGTGAATGAGCAGTTCTTC. The variable domain in full, completed from reference TRBV2 and TRBJ2-1, reads EPEVTQTPSHQVTQMGQEVILRCVPISNHLYFYWYRQILGQKVEFLVSFYNNEISEKSEIFDDQFSVERPDGSNFTLKIRSTKLEDSAMYFCASSEVGGVNEQFFGPGTRLTVL.

The chain combines TRBV30 with TRBJ1-3; D is ambiguous. V lost 2 bases to trimming and J lost 4 bases, with 6 bases between them. The germline gives CDR1 GTSNPN, CDR2 SVGIG (reference sequence). The CDR3 is made up of 12 amino acids. CDR3 in DNA: TGTGCCTGGAGTTTTCAGGGAAACACCATATATTTT. Translation gives CAWSFQGNTIYF.

This clonotype was observed a few times. The V and J genes are TRBV5-4 and TRBJ2-3; TRBD2 is a possible D gene (5 bases). V dropped 1 base and J dropped 9 bases, with 12 bases sitting between them. The V gene's germline CDR1 is SGHNT and CDR2 YYREEE (reference sequence). The CDR3 runs to 13 residues. For the CDR3, the DNA is TGTGCCAGCAGCTTGCGTGGGCCGGGGACGCAGTATTTT. This encodes CASSLRGPGTQYF. Combining the CDR3 with reference TRBV5-4 and TRBJ2-3 gives the whole variable domain ETGVTQSPTHLIKTRGQQVTLRCSSQSGHNTVSWYQQALGQGPQFIFQYYREEENGRGNFPPRFSGLQFPNYSSELNVNALELDDSALYLCASSLRGPGTQYFGPGTRLTVL.

This clonotype was seen ten or more times. The V and J genes are TRBV5-4 and TRBJ2-5; TRBD1 aligns across 7 bases. The CDR3 has 14 residues. Germline V CDR1 and CDR2: SGHNT, YYREEE (reference sequence). V gave up 4 bases and J gave up 5 bases; unmatched junction bases: 8. For the CDR3, the DNA is TGTGCCAGCAGCATACAAGGGGGCCGGGAGACCCAGTACTTC. This sequence encodes CASSIQGGRETQYF.

This clonotype was counted only a few times. The chain joins TRBV20-1 to TRBJ2-3; the match to TRBD2 covers 8 bases. There are 16 residues in the CDR3. The J segment lost 1 base and the V segment lost 5 bases, leaving 11 bases of the junction unmatched. Germline CDR1 and CDR2: DFQATT and SNEGSKA (reference sequence). CDR3 amino acids: CSAEGWRGEGTDTQYF. Written as DNA, the CDR3 is TGCAGTGCTGAGGGATGGCGGGGGGAAGGCACAGATACGCAGTATTTT.

V is TRBV23-1 and J is TRBJ1-6, with TRBD1 as a possible D gene (6 bases). TRBV23-1 is sorted into the ORF group, with uncertain function. The CDR3 runs 15 residues. V was cut by 7 bases and J by 5 bases, with 15 bases left in between. CDR3 nucleotides: TGCGCCAGCACGAACAGGGTCCCCAATAATTCACCCCTCCACTTT. This gives the protein CASTNRVPNNSPLHF.

This clonotype has only a few counts. This chain connects TRBV7-6 to TRBJ2-2; 7 positions agree with TRBD1. This CDR3 contains 16 residues. Germline CDR1 and CDR2: SGHVS and FNYEAQ. The J segment lost 0 bases and the V segment lost 5 bases, leaving 6 bases of the junction unmatched. The CDR3 loop reads CASSPKDRANTGELFF. CDR3 coding DNA: TGTGCCAGCAGCCCGAAAGACAGGGCGAACACCGGGGAGCTGTTTTTT.

This clonotype showed up just a few times. The chain links TRBV20-1 to TRBJ2-7; 8 nucleotides align to TRBD2. Germline values: CDR1 DFQATT, CDR2 SNEGSKA (reference sequence). CDR3 length: 10 residues. Trimming removed 6 bases from V and 10 bases from J; junction bases left unmatched: 5. The CDR3 DNA reads as TGCAGTGCGCGGGGGGAAGGCCAGTACTTC. Encoded protein: CSARGEGQYF.

This clonotype came up a few times. V gene TRBV6-1 combines with J gene TRBJ2-1; 12 bases fit TRBD2. The germline V gene has CDR1 MNHNS and CDR2 SASEGT. The CDR3 has 17 amino acids. V shed 4 bases and J 7 bases; nucleotides not matched to a gene: 11. CDR3 bases: TGTGCCAGCAGTGCGCTACTAGCGGGAGGATCGAAAAATGAGCAGTTCTTC. Its translation: CASSALLAGGSKNEQFF.